The clone carrying this T cell receptor beta chain showed up just a few times. This specimen belongs to a study of blood T cell repertoires in COVID-19. On the study more broadly: Samples taken during acute and convalescent COVID-19 were collected in the United States, Italy and Spain.

CDR1 and CDR2 from the germline V gene are MDHEN and SYDVKM. V gave up 2 bases and J gave up 6 bases; unmatched junction bases: 10. The CDR3 has 16 residues. Methods used by the authors: Reference gene primers were amplified, and this amplification served to estimate nucleated cell counts. The table came from immunoSEQ multiplex PCR; TCRdb's copy has only in-frame clones and leaves some out. V and J calls and clone size are as listed in that table; D and trimming were resolved from the DNA. Of around 160,000 clones in the sample, 80% to 85% were seen once. The clonotype originates from a human donor in a cohort sampled during active COVID-19. The chain couples TRBV28 to TRBJ1-1; 9 bases align to TRBD1. Sequencing used peripheral blood. The CDR3 spells CASSLTGGAGQPEAFF. CDR3 coding DNA: TGTGCCAGCAGTTTAACAGGGGGCGCTGGGCAGCCTGAAGCTTTCTTT.